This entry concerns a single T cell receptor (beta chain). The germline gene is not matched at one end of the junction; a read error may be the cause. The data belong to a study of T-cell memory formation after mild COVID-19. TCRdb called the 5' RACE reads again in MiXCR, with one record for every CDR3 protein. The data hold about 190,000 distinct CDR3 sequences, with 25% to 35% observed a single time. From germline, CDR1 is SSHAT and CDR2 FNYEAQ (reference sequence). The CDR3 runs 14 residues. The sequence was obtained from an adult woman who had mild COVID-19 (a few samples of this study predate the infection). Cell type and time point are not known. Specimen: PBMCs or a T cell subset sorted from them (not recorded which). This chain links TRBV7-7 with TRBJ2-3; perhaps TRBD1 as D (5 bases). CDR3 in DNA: TGTGCTAGCAGCTTAGGCAGGGTACATGATACGCAGTATTTT. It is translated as CASSLGRVHDTQYF. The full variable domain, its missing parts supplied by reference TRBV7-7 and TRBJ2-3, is GAGVSQSPRYKVTKRGQDVTLRCDPISSHATLYWYQQALGQGPEFLTYFNYEAQPDKSGLPSDRFSAERPEGSISTLTIQRTEQRDSAMYRCASSLGRVHDTQYFGPGTRLTVL.